This T cell receptor beta chain stems from a study of cytomegalovirus exposure and HLA in healthy donors. Study outcomes and limitations: Later work found most CMV-associated TCR beta chains apparently HLA-restricted. Common viral pathogens were later found to be apparently linked to several of the most significant clusters.

With respect to this clone: The antigen remains unidentified.

CDR3 length: 14 residues. Germline V gene data show CDR1 as MNHNS and CDR2 as SASEGT. Trimming took 4 bases from V and 7 from J; bases not matched to a gene: 7. Nominal health characterized the donors when sampled, though unrecorded immune exposures were likely. PCR employed 60 Vbeta and 13 Jbeta primers. Some clones are missing from TCRdb's copy, which holds only in-frame ones; the method was immunoSEQ multiplex PCR. The ten top clones account for about 1%, within a sample of about 210,000 clones. The sample comprised PBMCs. This TCR came from a woman younger than 45 in good health and CMV-seropositive. This chain connects TRBV6-1 to TRBJ1-5; TRBD1 matches 7 bases. The CDR3 here is CASSAGSGGQPQHF. CDR3 sequence (DNA): TGTGCCAGCAGTGCTGGGTCAGGGGGACAGCCCCAGCATTTT.